The 23 T cell receptor beta chains reported below all come from one sample, sequenced in a study of T cells in Graves' hyperthyroidism and ophthalmopathy. Amplification yielded TCR beta CDR3 regions, with RNA transcripts as the source. HTBI primers drove first-round RT-PCR of the TCR CDR3. TCRdb re-derived calls from the multiplex PCR reads in MiXCR, one entry per CDR3 protein. The sample contains over 250,000 distinct CDR3 sequences, roughly 22% of which appear only once. The specimen sequenced was blood. Every receptor here comes from a man in his thirties or forties with Graves' ophthalmopathy.

There are a few counts of this clonotype. This chain uses TRBV9 with TRBJ2-5; 8 bases agree with TRBD2. The CDR3 length is 14 residues. Unmatched junction bases numbered 2, after V lost 0 bases and J lost 4 bases. Germline-derived CDR1 and CDR2 are SGDLS and YYNGEE. The CDR3 nucleotides read TGTGCCAGCAGCGTAGAGGCGGGAGGAGAGACCCAGTACTTC. Its protein product is CASSVEAGGETQYF.

This clonotype has a count of ten or more. The V call is TRBV30, the J call TRBJ2-1; D is undetermined. This CDR3 contains 11 residues. Per germline, CDR1 GTSNPN and CDR2 SVGIG (reference sequence). The V gene lost 7 bases and the J gene lost 6 bases, with 10 bases spanning the gap. CDR3 sequence: CALLWGNEQFF. Here the CDR3 DNA reads TGTGCCTTGCTTTGGGGCAATGAGCAGTTCTTC. The variable domain in full, completed from reference TRBV30 and TRBJ2-1, reads SQTIHQWPATLVQPVGSPLSLECTVEGTSNPNLYWYRQAAGRGLQLLFYSVGIGQISSEVPQNLSASRPQDRQFILSSKKLLLSDSGFYLCALLWGNEQFFGPGTRLTVL.

This clonotype was seen ten or more times. The gene calls are TRBV30 and TRBJ1-4, with D unclear. CDR3 length: 12 residues. Per germline, CDR1 GTSNPN and CDR2 SVGIG (reference sequence). The germline V and J ends were trimmed by 0 bases and 8 bases, with 7 bases remaining between them. CDR3 in DNA: TGTGCCTGGAGTGTTACAGAGGAAAAACTGTTTTTT. Amino acid sequence: CAWSVTEEKLFF.

This clonotype was detected only a few times. The genes are TRBV27 and TRBJ2-7, with D perhaps matching TRBD1 (6 bases). The germline V and J ends were trimmed by 5 bases and 3 bases, with 20 bases remaining between them. The CDR3 runs to 16 residues. Germline V gene data show CDR1 as MNHEY and CDR2 as SMNVEV (reference sequence). As DNA, the CDR3 is TGTGCCAGCAGTACCATGAAGGGGACATCGGACTACGAGCAGTACTTC. It translates to CASSTMKGTSDYEQYF.

This clonotype was seen at least ten times. The V call is TRBV7-2, the J call TRBJ2-3; 8 bases line up with TRBD2. CDR1 and CDR2 (germline): SGHTA, FQGNSA. CDR3 length: 11 residues. Germline trimming cut 4 bases from V and 9 bases from J; bases unmatched to any gene: 0. This CDR3 reads CASSSGGTQYF. DNA for the CDR3: TGTGCCAGCAGCTCGGGAGGGACGCAGTATTTT.

This clonotype was seen ten or more times. The chain has TRBV11-2 and TRBJ2-5, with D unclear. The CDR3 consists of 12 residues. Germline assignment: CDR1 SGHAT and CDR2 FQNNGV. V lost 3 bases to trimming and J lost 0 bases, with 2 bases between them. CDR3 bases: TGTGCCAGCAGCTTCTACCAAGAGACCCAGTACTTC. This codes for CASSFYQETQYF.

The V and J genes are TRBV2 and TRBJ2-1, with 7 bases lining up with TRBD2. Trimming at V came to 5 bases and at J to 0 bases, leaving 10 bases not matched to a gene. The CDR3 totals 17 residues. Germline V gene lookup returns CDR1 SNHLY and CDR2 FYNNEI. The CDR3 DNA follows: TGTGCCAGCAGTAATCCCGGGAGGCTGAGCTCCTACAATGAGCAGTTCTTC. This codes for CASSNPGRLSSYNEQFF.

There are a few counts of this clonotype. The chain carries TRBV18 and TRBJ2-5, with TRBD2 identical over 8 bases. The trim removed 3 bases at V and 3 bases at J, leaving 12 bases unmatched. There are 17 residues in the CDR3. Per germline, CDR1 KGHSH and CDR2 LQKENI. The CDR3 bases are TGTGCCAGCTCACCGATACTAGCGGCCACGGGGAAAGAGACCCAGTACTTC. Encoded protein: CASSPILAATGKETQYF.

This clonotype was observed at least ten times. This sequence joins TRBV18 and TRBJ1-1, with no clear D. CDR3 length: 14 residues. The ends were cut back, 2 bases at V and 1 base at J, with 8 bases in the middle. Germline V gene lookup returns CDR1 KGHSH and CDR2 LQKENI. The CDR3: CASSPIVRNTEAFF. In DNA, the CDR3 is TGTGCCAGCTCACCAATTGTCCGGAACACTGAAGCTTTCTTT.

The sample holds many counts of this clonotype. This chain connects TRBV30 to TRBJ2-7, with 7 nucleotides matching TRBD1. Germline V gene sequence: CDR1 GTSNPN, CDR2 SVGIG (reference sequence). The CDR3 covers 13 residues. Trimming at V came to 5 bases and at J to 1 base, leaving 5 bases not matched to a gene. In nucleotides, the CDR3 is TGTGCCTGGGAACGGGACAGATCCTACGAGCAGTACTTC. It encodes CAWERDRSYEQYF.

This chain links TRBV7-9 with TRBJ2-7; 7 bases map to TRBD2. The CDR3 consists of 15 residues. V dropped 2 bases and J dropped 3; count of bases not matched to a gene: 7. Germline V gives CDR1 SEHNR, CDR2 FQNEAQ (reference sequence). This chain's CDR3 is CASSLLGEGRYEQYF. CDR3 nucleotides: TGTGCCAGCAGCTTATTGGGGGAGGGCCGCTACGAGCAGTACTTC. Using reference TRBV7-9 and TRBJ2-7 for the parts outside the CDR3, the full variable domain is DTGVSQNPRHKITKRGQNVTFRCDPISEHNRLYWYRQTLGQGPEFLTYFQNEAQLEKSRLLSDRFSAERPKGSFSTLEIQRTEQGDSAMYLCASSLLGEGRYEQYFGPGTRLTVT.

This clonotype was observed at least ten times. The V gene is TRBV11-2, the J gene TRBJ2-7, with D perhaps assigned TRBD1 or TRBD2 (5 bases each). Trimming cost V 0 bases and J 3 bases, with 12 bases left between them. This CDR3 has 15 amino acids. Germline V gives CDR1 SGHAT, CDR2 FQNNGV. The CDR3 coding sequence is TGTGCCAGCAGCTTAGATGAGGGGCCCTACTACGAGCAGTACTTC. It codes for CASSLDEGPYYEQYF.

This clonotype was counted ten times or more. The chain uses TRBV28 and TRBJ2-6; D gene uncertain. The CDR3 has 13 amino acids. V lost 6 bases, J lost 2 bases, and 5 bases lay in between. Germline V gene data show CDR1 as MDHEN and CDR2 as SYDVKM. For the CDR3, the DNA is TGTGCCAGCAGCTTACCTGGGGCCAACGTCCTGACTTTC. Translated: CASSLPGANVLTF.

This clonotype has at least ten counts. The chain combines TRBV20-1 with TRBJ2-1; D might be TRBD2 (5 bases). The length of the CDR3 is 12 residues. Looked up from germline, CDR1 is DFQATT and CDR2 is SNEGSKA (reference sequence). Trimming left V 3 bases short and J 10 bases short, with 13 bases between. The CDR3 DNA is TGCAGTGCTAGTTCTACTCGGAGGGAGCAGTTCTTC. Its protein is CSASSTRREQFF.

In its sample, this clonotype was seen a few times. J is TRBJ2-2 and V is TRBV9; the D is unclear. With 0 bases removed from V and 6 bases from J, the gap between germline ends came to 9 bases. Germline loops: CDR1 SGDLS, CDR2 YYNGEE. The CDR3 is 14 amino acids. The CDR3 protein is CASSVDPSPGELFF. The CDR3 DNA is TGTGCCAGCAGCGTAGATCCTAGTCCCGGGGAGCTGTTTTTT.

The table lists this clonotype with many counts. CDR3 sequence (DNA): TGTGCCAGCAGCGCTACAGGGGGACCCTACGAGCAGTACTTC. As protein: CASSATGGPYEQYF. The V gene is TRBV11-3, the J gene TRBJ2-7; 8 nucleotides agree with TRBD1. This CDR3 is 14 amino acids long. V was pared by 5 bases and J by 2 bases, with 5 bases of the junction left unmatched. CDR1 SGHNT and CDR2 YENEEA come from the germline V gene. The whole variable domain, filled in from reference TRBV11-3 and TRBJ2-7, reads EAGVVQSPRYKIIEKKQPVAFWCNPISGHNTLYWYLQNLGQGPELLIRYENEEAVDDSQLPKDRFSAERLKGVDSTLKIQPAELGDSAVYLCASSATGGPYEQYFGPGTRLTVT.

This clonotype occurred a few times. The genes are TRBV28 and TRBJ1-2, with 8 positions matching TRBD1. The CDR3 runs 15 residues. The germline CDR1 and CDR2 sequences are MDHEN and SYDVKM. V dropped 3 bases and J dropped 7; count of bases not matched to a gene: 10. The CDR3 spells CASSFFRAGGTGYTF. CDR3 in DNA: TGTGCCAGCAGTTTTTTTCGTGCAGGGGGCACTGGCTACACCTTC.

This clonotype showed up many times. The chain employs TRBV30 and TRBJ1-3; D is possibly TRBD1 (5 bases). Trimming removed 0 bases from V and 4 bases from J, with 7 bases in between. CDR1 is GTSNPN, CDR2 SVGIG, per germline (reference sequence). This CDR3 has 13 residues. The CDR3 DNA is TGTGCCTGGAGTGTGGGGCAGGGAAACACCATATATTTT. Protein: CAWSVGQGNTIYF.

In this sample, this clonotype turned up many times. The chain uses TRBV9 and TRBJ2-1, with 11 positions matching TRBD2. Germline CDR1 SGDLS, CDR2 YYNGEE. V was pared by 3 bases and J by 6 bases, with 2 bases of the junction left unmatched. There are 14 residues in the CDR3. CDR3 amino acids: CASSATSGSNEQFF. CDR3 sequence (DNA): TGTGCCAGCAGCGCCACTAGCGGGAGCAATGAGCAGTTCTTC. Based on the CDR3 plus reference TRBV9 and TRBJ2-1, the full variable domain is DSGVTQTPKHLITATGQRVTLRCSPRSGDLSVYWYQQSLDQGLQFLIQYYNGEERAKGNILERFSAQQFPDLHSELNLSSLELGDSALYFCASSATSGSNEQFFGPGTRLTVL.

There are many counts of this clonotype. This chain links TRBV30 with TRBJ2-2, with TRBD1 matching over 9 bases. Germline V CDR1 and CDR2: GTSNPN, SVGIG (reference sequence). This CDR3 has 13 amino acids. J gave up 7 bases and V 6 bases, and 6 bases lay outside the gene matches. The CDR3 region is CACHRGLHGELFF. CDR3 coding DNA: TGTGCCTGTCACAGGGGGCTGCACGGGGAGCTGTTTTTT.

The V call is TRBV5-5, the J call TRBJ2-1; D not resolved. V lost 4 bases, J lost 5 bases, and 13 bases lay in between. The CDR3 runs to 14 residues. Germline values: CDR1 SGHKS, CDR2 YYEKEE (reference sequence). CDR3 nucleotides: TGTGCCAGCAGCCCGAGGAGCACGGACAATGAGCAGTTCTTC. Translated, it gives CASSPRSTDNEQFF.

This clonotype was seen only a few times. The V and J genes are TRBV7-9 and TRBJ2-1; D call uncertain. This CDR3 region has 10 residues. CDR1 and CDR2 (germline): SEHNR, FQNEAQ (reference sequence). Between the trimmed V and J ends, which lost 5 bases and 10 bases, there was a span of 6 bases. The DNA of the CDR3 is TGTGCCAGCAGCGGTCGGGAGCAGTTCTTC. It encodes CASSGREQFF.

The chain recombines TRBV27 with TRBJ2-1; TRBD2 matches 12 bases. Germline CDR1 reads MNHEY; CDR2 reads SMNVEV (reference sequence). The length of the CDR3 is 15 residues. V trimming: 3 bases; J trimming: 7 bases; junction bases outside the gene matches: 4. CDR3 protein: CASSFWGTSGNEQFF. The DNA of the CDR3 is TGTGCCAGCAGTTTTTGGGGGACTAGCGGGAATGAGCAGTTCTTC.